The 11 T cell receptor beta chains below were found in one sample sequenced in a study of T cell repertoires in cytomegalovirus infection. TCRdb passed the reads through MiXCR, listing each CDR3 protein once. The table includes roughly 720,000 distinct CDR3 sequences, 35% to 45% detected once. Sample: PBMCs. These receptors all come from a human donor in good health (CMV status not recorded). Some clones in this sample may be carry-over from other donors' samples.

The chain couples TRBV20-1 to TRBJ2-3, with 13 bases identical to TRBD2. The CDR3 is made up of 15 amino acids. Germline CDR1 reads DFQATT; CDR2 reads SNEGSKA (reference sequence). Trimming cost V 4 bases and J 9 bases; bases outside gene matches: 10. The CDR3: CSATALAGGRKTQYF. The CDR3 DNA is TGCAGTGCTACAGCACTAGCGGGAGGGAGGAAAACGCAGTATTTT.

This clonotype was observed a single time. The chain is built from TRBV9 and TRBJ2-3, with 14 bases matching TRBD2. V lost 3 bases and J lost 7; bases outside the gene matches: 4. This CDR3 spans 15 amino acids. Germline V CDR1 and CDR2: SGDLS, YYNGEE. The CDR3 DNA follows: TGTGCCAGCAGCGAGACTAGCGGGGGGGCTCATACGCAGTATTTT. Residues: CASSETSGGAHTQYF.

Points on this clonotype: A much larger clone differs by one base, so this may be a read error. The CDR3 region has the DNA TGTGCCAGCATGCAGGGATATCAGCCCCAGCATTTT. Its translation: CASMQGYQPQHF. The chain joins TRBV7-2 to TRBJ1-5; weak D call: TRBD1 (5 bases). Trimming pared 7 bases from V and 5 bases from J, leaving 9 bases between. Germline loops: CDR1 SGHTA, CDR2 FQGNSA. The CDR3 runs 12 residues.

This chain links TRBV12-3 or TRBV12-4 with TRBJ1-1, with 10 nucleotides matching TRBD1. CDR3 size: 17 residues. The V segment lost 5 bases and the J segment 0 bases; nucleotides outside the gene matches: 9. CDR3 DNA sequence: TGTGCCAGCAGTACCGGGACAGGGGTCCTCATGAACACTGAAGCTTTCTTT. This sequence encodes CASSTGTGVLMNTEAFF.

In this sample, this clonotype turned up a few times. The chain combines TRBV19 with TRBJ1-1, with TRBD1 as a possible D gene (6 bases). Germline V gene lookup returns CDR1 LNHDA and CDR2 SQIVND (reference sequence). V was shortened by 4 bases and J by 0 bases, with 12 bases between the two germline ends. The CDR3 is made up of 15 amino acids. DNA for the CDR3: TGTGCCAGTAGTACACAGGGACGGATGAACACTGAAGCTTTCTTT. Translating gives CASSTQGRMNTEAFF.

In its sample, this clonotype was seen a few times. The chain uses TRBV4-1 and TRBJ1-2; D may be TRBD1 (6 bases). CDR1 is MGHRA and CDR2 is YSYEKL in the germline V gene. The CDR3 covers 17 residues. V lost 1 base and J lost 4, with 19 bases in between. CDR3 DNA: TGCGCCAGCAGCCAAGGGGGGGGGCGGGATTCGGGCTATGGCTACACCTTC. Encoded protein: CASSQGGGRDSGYGYTF.

A few counts support this clonotype. The chain recombines TRBV27 with TRBJ2-4; D gene unclear. CDR1 is MNHEY, CDR2 SMNVEV, per germline (reference sequence). Trimming left V 6 bases short and J 0 bases short, with 6 bases between. The CDR3 is made up of 13 amino acids. This chain's CDR3 is CASRPAAKNIQYF. The CDR3 DNA sequence: TGTGCCAGCAGGCCAGCAGCCAAAAACATTCAGTACTTC.

This chain joins TRBV14 and TRBJ1-6, with 7 nucleotides matching TRBD1. This CDR3 comprises 15 residues. CDR1 and CDR2 (germline): SGHDN, FVKESK. J lost 7 bases, V lost 5 bases, and 8 bases had no gene match. CDR3 sequence (DNA): TGTGCCAGCAGCGCATCCGGGACAGTGAATTCACCCCTCCACTTT. Translated, it gives CASSASGTVNSPLHF.

The chain couples TRBV19 to TRBJ2-2; no clear D. The CDR3 runs to 15 residues. CDR1 and CDR2 (germline): LNHDA, SQIVND (reference sequence). Trimming removed 8 bases at V and 4 bases at J, with 17 bases between. CDR3 region: CASSARNVGTGELFF. The CDR3 bases are TGTGCCAGTTCGGCAAGGAATGTGGGCACCGGGGAGCTGTTTTTT.

The chain combines TRBV5-1 with TRBJ2-7; D is uncertain. V was shortened by 4 bases and J by 6 bases, with 20 bases between the two germline ends. This CDR3 has 15 amino acids. From germline, CDR1 is SGHRS and CDR2 YFSETQ. CDR3 amino acids: CASSSLDATSAEQYF. DNA for the CDR3: TGCGCCAGCAGCAGCCTAGACGCCACCTCCGCCGAGCAGTACTTC. Filled out from reference TRBV5-1 and TRBJ2-7, the complete variable domain reads KAGVTQTPRYLIKTRGQQVTLSCSPISGHRSVSWYQQTPGQGLQFLFEYFSETQRNKGNFPGRFSGRQFSNSRSEMNVSTLELGDSALYLCASSSLDATSAEQYFGPGTRLTVT.

The V call is TRBV7-2, the J call TRBJ1-6; D remains unclear. Germline CDR1 SGHTA, CDR2 FQGNSA. This CDR3 has 15 residues. With 2 bases removed from V and 7 bases from J, the gap between germline ends came to 12 bases. The CDR3 region has the DNA TGTGCCAGCAGCTTACAGACCAGTGTGAATTCACCCCTCCACTTT. Translation gives CASSLQTSVNSPLHF.